The T cell receptor beta chain under discussion was sequenced for a study of PD-1 blockade in mismatch repair-deficient tumors. Study background: All were previously treated, progressing patients with around eleven mismatch repair-deficient cancer types.

General study findings and limits: Tumor-resident clones, often undetectable pretreatment in blood, expanded then contracted after pembrolizumab.

CDR1 is SGHRS and CDR2 is YFSETQ in the germline V gene. The CDR3 covers 15 residues. V was pared by 4 bases and J by 4 bases, with 8 bases of the junction left unmatched. In regard to this clone: Its antigen is as yet unknown.

Using immunoSEQ multiplex PCR, the repertoire was profiled, and TCRdb retains in-frame clones only, with some absent. Of 80,000 to 130,000 clones detected, 70% to 85% appear once; the ten largest clones hold approximately 6.5%. TCR sequencing covered three patients who responded to pembrolizumab. The chain joins TRBV5-1 to TRBJ2-1, with TRBD1 identical over 7 bases. The input for sequencing was peripheral blood, taken approximately 35 weeks after starting pembrolizumab. The clonotype originates from an adult with mismatch repair-deficient cancer. CDR3 residues: CASSPRQGPYNEQFF. The DNA for the CDR3 is TGCGCCAGCAGCCCCCGACAGGGCCCTTACAATGAGCAGTTCTTC. Full variable domain (missing parts from reference TRBV5-1 and TRBJ2-1): KAGVTQTPRYLIKTRGQQVTLSCSPISGHRSVSWYQQTPGQGLQFLFEYFSETQRNKGNFPGRFSGRQFSNSRSEMNVSTLELGDSALYLCASSPRQGPYNEQFFGPGTRLTVL.